A selection of T cell receptor beta chains follows, all from one sample in a study of shared clonotypes between healthy human individuals. Using immunoSEQ multiplex PCR, the repertoire was profiled, and TCRdb retains in-frame clones only, with some absent. The profile covers over a million clones, with 75% to 80% appearing a single time and approximately 0.5% taken by the ten largest. The sample comprised memory CD4+ T cells from PBMCs. The receptor source for this set is a man younger than 35 in good health. Some clones in this sample may be carry-over from other donors' samples. CDR3s include the opening cysteine and the closing phenylalanine or tryptophan. The order of the fields is V gene, J gene, CDR3 protein.

TRBV12-5	TRBJ2-5	CASGLVLAGVGETQYF
TRBV10-3	TRBJ1-2	CAISEKGLGLLYGYTF
TRBV6-1	TRBJ1-5	CASSETRGAGNQPQHF
TRBV4-1	TRBJ1-1	CASSHLTETGLPEAFF
TRBV2	TRBJ2-1	CASSGGNEQFF
TRBV7-2	TRBJ1-2	CASSLAPGQNYGYTF
TRBV27	TRBJ2-1	CANYYNEQFF
TRBV25-1	TRBJ1-3	CASSELGRNSGNTIYF
TRBV20-1	TRBJ1-1	CSAGWGTEAFF
TRBV7-2	TRBJ1-5	CASSLVRGNNQPQHF
TRBV18	TRBJ1-1	CASSPPAVTEAFF
TRBV11-2	TRBJ2-6	CASSSHRSSGANVLTF
TRBV11-2	TRBJ2-7	CASSLVHEQYF
TRBV28	TRBJ2-2	CASSSPYWDSRSSGELFF
TRBV30	TRBJ2-2	CAWSVLGNTGELFF
TRBV9	TRBJ1-2	CASSPSWDSYGYTF